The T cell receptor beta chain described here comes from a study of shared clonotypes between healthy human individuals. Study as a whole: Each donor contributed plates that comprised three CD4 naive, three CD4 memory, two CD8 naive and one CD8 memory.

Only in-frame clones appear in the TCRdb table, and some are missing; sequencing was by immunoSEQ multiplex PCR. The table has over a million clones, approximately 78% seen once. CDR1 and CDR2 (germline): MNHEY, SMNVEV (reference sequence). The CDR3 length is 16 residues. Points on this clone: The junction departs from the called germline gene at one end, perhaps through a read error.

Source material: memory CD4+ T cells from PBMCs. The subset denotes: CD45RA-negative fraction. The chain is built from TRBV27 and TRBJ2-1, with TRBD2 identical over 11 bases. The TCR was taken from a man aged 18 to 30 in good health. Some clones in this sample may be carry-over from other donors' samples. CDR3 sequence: CASSSKTSGSSNGQFF. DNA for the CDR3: TGTGCCAGCAGTTCTAAAACTAGCGGGAGTTCGAATGGGCAGTTCTTC.